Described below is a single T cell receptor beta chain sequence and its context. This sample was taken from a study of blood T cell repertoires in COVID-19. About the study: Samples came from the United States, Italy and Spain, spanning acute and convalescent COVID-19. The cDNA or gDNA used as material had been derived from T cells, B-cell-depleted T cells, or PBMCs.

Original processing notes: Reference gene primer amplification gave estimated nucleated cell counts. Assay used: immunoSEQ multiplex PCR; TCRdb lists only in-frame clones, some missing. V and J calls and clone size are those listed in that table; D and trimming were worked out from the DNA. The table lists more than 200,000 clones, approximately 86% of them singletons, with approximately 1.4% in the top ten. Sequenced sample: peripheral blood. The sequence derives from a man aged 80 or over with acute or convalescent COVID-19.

CDR3 sequence reads: CASSPSRGNGEAFF. The CDR3 nucleotides read TGTGCCAGCAGCCCTTCCAGGGGAAACGGTGAAGCTTTCTTT. V is TRBV3-1 (or the pseudogene TRBV3-2) and J is TRBJ1-1; maybe TRBD1 (6 bases). This CDR3 contains 14 residues. Germline CDR1 and CDR2: LGHDT and YNNKEL (reference sequence). The V and J ends lost 4 bases and 7 bases respectively, with 16 bases between them.